The 25 T cell receptor beta chains below all came from one sample that was sequenced in a study of blood T cell repertoires in COVID-19. The protocol was immunoSEQ multiplex PCR, while the TCRdb copy is restricted to in-frame clones and leaves out a portion. The sample holds some 180,000 clones, approximately 82% seen once. The sample taken for sequencing was peripheral blood. Every receptor here comes from a woman between 70 and 85 years old who had recovered from COVID-19.

J is TRBJ1-2 and V is TRBV30; 10 positions match TRBD1. The ends lost 2 bases at V and 3 bases at J; junction bases unmatched: 9. Germline CDR1 GTSNPN, CDR2 SVGIG (reference sequence). The CDR3 length is 16 residues. The CDR3 nucleotides read TGTGCCTGGAGTTCTATCAGGACAGGGGGATACTATGGCTACACCTTC. Amino acid sequence: CAWSSIRTGGYYGYTF.

This clone showed up many times. The chain is built from TRBV12-3 or TRBV12-4 and TRBJ1-5; possibly TRBD1 for D (6 bases). The CDR3 length is 13 residues. Trimming cost V 5 bases and J 6 bases, with 11 bases left between them. CDR3 bases: TGTGCCAGCAGTCCAGGGGAAGGTCAGCCCCAGCATTTT. Translated: CASSPGEGQPQHF.

The rearrangement links TRBV18 to TRBJ2-1; D remains unclear. V was cut by 3 bases and J by 3 bases, with 3 bases left in between. In germline, CDR1 is KGHSH, CDR2 LQKENI. This CDR3 spans 12 amino acids. CDR3 protein: CASSPLYNEQFF. CDR3 bases: TGTGCCAGCTCACCCCTCTACAATGAGCAGTTCTTC.

Only one count was recorded for this clone. The V gene is TRBV6-5, the J gene TRBJ2-3; 7 nucleotides line up with TRBD2. The CDR3 has 15 residues. Germline-derived CDR1 and CDR2 are MNHEY and SVGAGI. V shed 2 bases, J shed 4 bases, and the junction held 6 bases outside the gene matches. The CDR3 loop reads CASSYLKRGPDTQYF. In DNA form, the CDR3 reads TGTGCCAGCAGTTACCTCAAGCGGGGCCCAGATACGCAGTATTTT.

The sample holds one count of this clone. This rearrangement joins TRBV5-1 to TRBJ1-5; 8 bases match TRBD1. Germline V gene data show CDR1 as SGHRS and CDR2 as YFSETQ. The CDR3 is made up of 14 amino acids. With V trimmed by 4 bases and J by 6 bases, 6 bases remained unmatched. DNA of the CDR3: TGCGCCAGCAGCCCGGACAGGGCTAGTCAGCCCCAGCATTTT. It codes for CASSPDRASQPQHF. The full variable domain, with the rest looked up from reference TRBV5-1 and TRBJ1-5, is KAGVTQTPRYLIKTRGQQVTLSCSPISGHRSVSWYQQTPGQGLQFLFEYFSETQRNKGNFPGRFSGRQFSNSRSEMNVSTLELGDSALYLCASSPDRASQPQHFGDGTRLSIL.

The gene calls are TRBV4-2 and TRBJ2-1; weak D call: TRBD2 (5 bases). The CDR3 totals 17 residues. The V and J ends lost 2 bases and 0 bases respectively, with 14 bases between them. Per germline, CDR1 LGHNA and CDR2 YNFKEQ. CDR3 protein: CASSQSSGQPSYNEQFF. The DNA of the CDR3 is TGTGCCAGCAGCCAATCCAGCGGCCAACCCTCCTACAATGAGCAGTTCTTC.

The genes are TRBV10-1 and TRBJ2-2, with TRBD2 identical over 13 bases. Germline values: CDR1 WNHNN, CDR2 SYGVQD (reference sequence). V was clipped by 6 bases and J by 4 bases; unmatched bases: 8. The CDR3 is 17 residues long. The CDR3 reads CASRPTLAGGPTGELFF. DNA for the CDR3: TGCGCCAGCAGACCCACACTAGCGGGGGGGCCCACCGGGGAGCTGTTTTTT.

This clone was recorded once. V gene TRBV10-1 combines with J gene TRBJ1-2; D not resolved. Germline assignment: CDR1 WNHNN and CDR2 SYGVQD (reference sequence). The CDR3 totals 13 residues. Trimming removed 6 bases at V and 2 bases at J, with 10 bases between. The CDR3 sequence: CASSPGGNYGYTF. CDR3 DNA: TGCGCCAGCAGCCCCGGAGGGAACTATGGCTACACCTTC.

This clone showed up just a few times. The V gene is TRBV27, the J gene TRBJ2-2, with D perhaps TRBD2 (5 bases). The germline V and J ends were trimmed by 5 bases and 6 bases, with 16 bases remaining between them. CDR3 length: 15 residues. CDR1 MNHEY and CDR2 SMNVEV come from the germline V gene (reference sequence). In DNA, the CDR3 is TGTGCCAGCAGTCCCCGGGCTAGCTGGCCCGGGGAGCTGTTTTTT. Translated, it gives CASSPRASWPGELFF.

This clone was counted between two and nine times. The chain couples TRBV3-1 (or the pseudogene TRBV3-2) to TRBJ2-2, with a weak D call TRBD1 (5 bases). Trimming stripped 4 bases from V and 4 bases from J, with 13 bases between. Germline V gene sequence: CDR1 LGHDT, CDR2 YNNKEL (reference sequence). The CDR3 contains 15 residues. Written as DNA, the CDR3 is TGTGCCAGCAGCCCGACAGATGCTATCACCGGGGAGCTGTTTTTT. This encodes CASSPTDAITGELFF.

The J gene is TRBJ2-1, the V gene TRBV6-2 or TRBV6-3; TRBD2 matches 12 bases. The trim removed 2 bases at V and 10 bases at J, leaving 12 bases unmatched. Per germline, CDR1 MNHEY and CDR2 SVGEGT. The CDR3 spans 17 residues. The CDR3, as DNA: TGTGCCAGCAGTTACCACCCACCTAGCGGGAGGGCCGGGGAGCAGTTCTTC. It specifies CASSYHPPSGRAGEQFF.

This chain links TRBV29-1 with TRBJ2-6; no firm D call. CDR3 size: 13 residues. The V gene lost 5 bases and the J gene lost 0 bases, with 5 bases spanning the gap. Germline V gives CDR1 SQVTM, CDR2 ANQGSEA. The CDR3 DNA sequence: TGCAGCGTTACGGGCTCTGGGGCCAACGTCCTGACTTTC. Its protein product is CSVTGSGANVLTF.

V and J are TRBV6-5 and TRBJ1-2; the match to TRBD1 covers 8 bases. The trim removed 2 bases at V and 2 bases at J, leaving 4 bases unmatched. Germline V gene sequence: CDR1 MNHEY, CDR2 SVGAGI. This CDR3 contains 15 residues. Here the CDR3 DNA reads TGTGCCAGCAGTTACCGGAGACAGGGGAACTATGGCTACACCTTC. Amino acid sequence: CASSYRRQGNYGYTF.

This chain uses TRBV4-1 with TRBJ2-3, with a tentative D call TRBD2 (5 bases). The CDR3 runs 14 residues. V lost 3 bases to trimming and J lost 3 bases, with 10 bases between them. The V gene's germline CDR1 is MGHRA and CDR2 YSYEKL. Here the CDR3 DNA reads TGCGCCAGCAGCCAGGGGAGAACAACAGATACGCAGTATTTT. As protein: CASSQGRTTDTQYF.

The CDR3: CASSQAGRGYTF. The DNA of the CDR3 is TGCGCCAGCAGCCAAGCCGGGAGAGGCTACACCTTC. The chain combines TRBV4-1 with TRBJ1-2; D call uncertain. The V gene lost 1 base and the J gene lost 8 bases, with 8 bases spanning the gap. The CDR3 covers 12 residues. Germline values: CDR1 MGHRA, CDR2 YSYEKL.

The J gene is TRBJ1-1, the V gene TRBV6-6; no firm D call. The CDR3 runs to 14 residues. The ends were cut back, 10 bases at V and 1 base at J, with 16 bases in the middle. Germline V CDR1 and CDR2: MNHNY, SVGAGI (reference sequence). In DNA form, the CDR3 reads TGTGCCAACCGGATGGGAGCGGGGAACACTGAAGCTTTCTTT. This codes for CANRMGAGNTEAFF.

The chain is built from TRBV7-2 and TRBJ2-7; no clear D. Per germline, CDR1 SGHTA and CDR2 FQGNSA. Between the trimmed V and J ends, which lost 5 bases and 0 bases, there was a span of 8 bases. This CDR3 comprises 13 residues. The CDR3 loop is CASSTRYSYEQYF. The CDR3 DNA follows: TGTGCCAGCAGCACCCGGTACTCCTACGAGCAGTACTTC.

The chain has TRBV5-8 and TRBJ2-1, with 8 bases matching TRBD1. With V trimmed by 9 bases and J by 4 bases, 6 bases remained unmatched. This CDR3 is built from 13 residues. Germline CDR1 is SGHTS and CDR2 is YDEGEE. CDR3 bases: TGTGCCACCAGACAGGGGAGATACAATGAGCAGTTCTTC. It yields the protein CATRQGRYNEQFF.

The V gene is TRBV7-2, the J gene TRBJ2-5, with 7 positions matching TRBD2. The CDR3 loop spans 15 amino acids. Germline CDR1 and CDR2: SGHTA and FQGNSA. The junction had 2 bases not matched to a gene; V was cut back by 0 bases and J by 1 base. In DNA, the CDR3 is TGTGCCAGCAGCTTAGCCCTAGCGGTCCAAGAGACCCAGTACTTC. Encoded protein: CASSLALAVQETQYF.

This chain connects TRBV7-3 to TRBJ2-2, with D possibly matching TRBD2 (6 bases). Germline V lookup: CDR1 SGHTA, CDR2 FQGTGA. Between the trimmed V and J ends, which lost 5 bases and 5 bases, there was a span of 15 bases. The CDR3 runs to 15 residues. CDR3 DNA sequence: TGTGCCAGCAGCCCCCGACTAGGGGAGACCGGGGAGCTGTTTTTT. Protein sequence: CASSPRLGETGELFF.

The genes are TRBV6-6 and TRBJ2-3, with TRBD2 identical over 8 bases. Germline V gives CDR1 MNHNY, CDR2 SVGAGI (reference sequence). This CDR3 comprises 17 residues. J lost 6 bases, V lost 5 bases, and 16 bases had no gene match. The CDR3 coding sequence is TGTGCCAGCAGTCCCCGCCGGGCTAGCGGGCTAGGGGATACGCAGTATTTT. Translation gives CASSPRRASGLGDTQYF.

The chain carries TRBV7-6 and TRBJ2-1; no reliable D call. Looked up from germline, CDR1 is SGHVS and CDR2 is FNYEAQ. This CDR3 region has 11 residues. V was trimmed by 5 bases and J by 8 bases, leaving 7 bases between them. CDR3 nucleotide sequence: TGTGCCAGCAGCAATCGCGATGAGCAGTTCTTC. Its translation is CASSNRDEQFF.

V is TRBV29-1 and J is TRBJ2-7; D is possibly TRBD2 (7 bases). V was cut by 4 bases and J by 2 bases, with 18 bases left in between. The V gene's germline CDR1 is SQVTM and CDR2 ANQGSEA. This CDR3 has 15 amino acids. The CDR3 DNA reads TGCAGCGTTGTGGGGGGGCAGGGGCCCCCCTACGAGCAGTACTTC. This translates into CSVVGGQGPPYEQYF.

In its sample, this clone was seen a few times. This chain links TRBV27 with TRBJ2-1, with 9 bases that match TRBD2. CDR3 length equals 19 residues. Per germline, CDR1 MNHEY and CDR2 SMNVEV (reference sequence). The V and J ends lost 6 bases and 0 bases, in that order; junction bases with no gene match: 15. CDR3 nucleotides: TGTGCCAGCAGCCCCTGGGCTAGCGGGACCCCATTCTCCTACAATGAGCAGTTCTTC. The encoded protein is CASSPWASGTPFSYNEQFF.

This chain joins TRBV29-1 and TRBJ2-5, with TRBD2 matching over 9 bases. Germline values: CDR1 SQVTM, CDR2 ANQGSEA. The CDR3 length is 12 residues. V shed 3 bases, J shed 9 bases, and the junction held 5 bases outside the gene matches. The CDR3, as DNA: TGCAGCGTTGAGCTAGCGGGATGGGCCCAGTACTTC. Translated, it gives CSVELAGWAQYF.